The next 29 T cell receptor beta chains were all read from a single sample in a study of blood T cells in healthy people across ages (dated by TCRdb to the mid-2010s). The library relied on 5' RACE. For sequencing, an Illumina HiSeq 2500 was employed. A second PCR of roughly 6 to 12 cycles was run with a J-beta primer mix and a sample-barcoded 5' primer. TCRdb applied fastp at Q25 and MiXCR to the public reads, then kept only in-frame beta chains. Rows matching on CDR3 protein sequence are summarized as one entry with the most common DNA and genes. Present in this sample are 1.5 million to 2 million distinct CDR3 sequences, approximately 30% of which were seen just once. The ten largest clones take up about 7.7% of the sample. The sequenced sample consisted of blood. The receptors stem from a young woman in good health.

V usage is TRBV6-6 and J usage is TRBJ1-1; 10 nucleotides agree with TRBD1. The germline V gene has CDR1 MNHNY and CDR2 SVGAGI (reference sequence). Trimming took 5 bases from V and 3 from J; bases not matched to a gene: 6. The CDR3 is made up of 15 amino acids. Here the CDR3 DNA reads TGTGCCAGCAGTGGAGACAGGGGGCGACACACTGAAGCTTTCTTT. Its translation: CASSGDRGRHTEAFF.

This clonotype was detected a few times. The chain recombines TRBV6-2 or TRBV6-3 with TRBJ1-5; TRBD1 aligns across 7 bases. There are 12 residues in the CDR3. Germline V CDR1 and CDR2: MNHEY, SVGEGT. Trimming removed 5 bases from V and 7 bases from J; junction bases left unmatched: 2. Written as DNA, the CDR3 is TGTGCCAGCAGTAGGGGGCACCAGCCCCAGCATTTT. This sequence encodes CASSRGHQPQHF.

The V call is TRBV2, the J call TRBJ1-6; D is perhaps TRBD1 (5 bases). The V and J ends lost 3 bases and 6 bases respectively, with 12 bases between them. CDR3 length equals 15 residues. Germline lookup yields CDR1 SNHLY and CDR2 FYNNEI. The CDR3 region is CASSDRGAANSPLHF. The CDR3 DNA is TGTGCCAGCAGTGACCGAGGGGCTGCTAATTCACCCCTCCACTTT. Drawing the rest from reference TRBV2 and TRBJ1-6, the complete variable domain is EPEVTQTPSHQVTQMGQEVILRCVPISNHLYFYWYRQILGQKVEFLVSFYNNEISEKSEIFDDQFSVERPDGSNFTLKIRSTKLEDSAMYFCASSDRGAANSPLHFGNGTRLTVT.

This chain uses TRBV7-9 with TRBJ2-7, with D possibly TRBD2 on 5 matching bases. CDR1 and CDR2 from the germline V gene are SEHNR and FQNEAQ (reference sequence). The ends were cut back, 1 base at V and 1 base at J, with 14 bases in the middle. The CDR3 is made up of 16 amino acids. The CDR3 coding sequence is TGTGCCAGCAGCTTAGGGTCCGGGATACGGTCCTACGAGCAGTACTTC. Encoded protein: CASSLGSGIRSYEQYF.

The V call is TRBV28, the J call TRBJ1-1; D is unresolved. CDR3 length: 14 residues. The V end was cut by 2 bases, the J end by 4 bases, with 11 bases between. CDR1 is MDHEN and CDR2 is SYDVKM in the germline V gene. The CDR3 sequence: CASSLNGDRTEAFF. CDR3 bases: TGTGCCAGCAGTTTAAACGGGGATCGCACTGAAGCTTTCTTT.

With regard to this clonotype: Given a much more abundant clone one base away, this may be a read error. This rearrangement joins TRBV5-1 to TRBJ2-7; TRBD1 agrees at 8 bases. V was pared by 5 bases and J by 5 bases, with 9 bases of the junction left unmatched. CDR1 is SGHRS and CDR2 is YFSETQ in the germline V gene. The length of the CDR3 is 14 residues. DNA for the CDR3: TGCGCCAGCAGTTCAGGGACAGGAGGTGACGAGCAGTACGTC. The encoded protein is CASSSGTGGDEQYV.

This clonotype has just a few counts. V usage is TRBV28 and J usage is TRBJ1-5, with 7 positions matching TRBD1. J lost 0 bases, V lost 4 bases, and 3 bases had no gene match. Germline CDR1 is MDHEN and CDR2 is SYDVKM. The CDR3 covers 15 residues. CDR3 coding DNA: TGTGCCAGCAGTTACAGGGGTCCTAGCAATCAGCCCCAGCATTTT. As protein: CASSYRGPSNQPQHF.

This clonotype was recorded only once. This chain joins TRBV28 and TRBJ2-4; D remains ambiguous. The V end was cut by 3 bases, the J end by 5 bases, with 14 bases between. The CDR3 has 15 residues. In germline, CDR1 is MDHEN, CDR2 SYDVKM. The CDR3: CASSLNSLSQNIQYF. The CDR3 DNA reads as TGTGCCAGCAGTTTGAACAGCCTTAGTCAAAACATTCAGTACTTC. The full variable domain, its missing parts supplied by reference TRBV28 and TRBJ2-4, is DVKVTQSSRYLVKRTGEKVFLECVQDMDHENMFWYRQDPGLGLRLIYFSYDVKMKEKGDIPEGYSVSREKKERFSLILESASTNQTSMYLCASSLNSLSQNIQYFGAGTRLSVL.

The V gene is TRBV20-1, the J gene TRBJ1-2; the D gene is possibly TRBD1 (5 bases). CDR1 is DFQATT and CDR2 is SNEGSKA in the germline V gene (reference sequence). Trimming stripped 1 base from V and 4 bases from J, with 19 bases between. CDR3 length: 16 amino acids. CDR3 DNA sequence: TGCAGTGCTAGAGCTTTTTTAGGGGATGAGGTCTATGGCTACACCTTC. This codes for CSARAFLGDEVYGYTF.

This CDR3 is CASSPLGGTYNEQFF. The CDR3 bases are TGTGCCAGCAGTCCCTTGGGGGGTACCTACAATGAGCAGTTCTTC. J is TRBJ2-1 and V is TRBV6-6; possibly TRBD2 for D (6 bases). CDR1 MNHNY and CDR2 SVGAGI come from the germline V gene (reference sequence). This CDR3 is 15 amino acids long. Trimming removed 5 bases from V and 2 bases from J, with 13 bases in between.

This clonotype turned up a few times. The chain couples TRBV7-2 to TRBJ1-2; D gene unclear. Trimming took 4 bases from V and 8 from J, leaving 17 bases between them. The germline CDR1 and CDR2 sequences are SGHTA and FQGNSA. The CDR3 totals 14 residues. The CDR3 reads CASSSDPGVGGYTF. The CDR3 region has the DNA TGTGCCAGCAGCTCAGACCCCGGGGTTGGGGGCTACACCTTC.

This clonotype came up a few times. V gene TRBV7-9 combines with J gene TRBJ2-1; D may match TRBD1 or TRBD2 (5 bases each). CDR1 is SEHNR, CDR2 FQNEAQ, per germline (reference sequence). Trimming shortened V by 8 bases and J by 9 bases, and 17 bases separated the two germline ends. This CDR3 spans 13 amino acids. The CDR3 loop reads CASGHRTGIEQFF. The CDR3 DNA sequence: TGTGCCAGCGGACATCGAACGGGGATTGAGCAGTTCTTC.

This clonotype turned up a few times. The gene calls are TRBV4-1 and TRBJ2-1; TRBD2 aligns across 7 bases. Germline V gene sequence: CDR1 MGHRA, CDR2 YSYEKL. This CDR3 has 17 amino acids. Losses at the gene ends were 3 bases for V and 7 bases for J; bases not matched to a gene: 15. CDR3 protein: CASSHFLGGTMGNEQFF. The CDR3 DNA reads TGCGCCAGCAGCCACTTCCTGGGAGGGACGATGGGGAATGAGCAGTTCTTC.

This clonotype was seen at least ten times. V is TRBV2 and J is TRBJ2-1, with D uncertain. The CDR3 has 11 residues. Germline V gene data show CDR1 as SNHLY and CDR2 as FYNNEI. V was pared by 6 bases and J by 8 bases, with 8 bases between. CDR3 in DNA: TGTGCCAGCAGCTCAAGGGATGAGCAGTTCTTC. It is translated as CASSSRDEQFF.

This chain joins TRBV29-1 and TRBJ1-3, with D possibly being TRBD1 (6 bases). Trimming left V 7 bases short and J 3 bases short, with 19 bases between. This CDR3 is 15 amino acids long. From germline, CDR1 is SQVTM and CDR2 ANQGSEA. The CDR3 DNA is TGCAGCGGTGGGACGGGGGCGCTCGATGGAAACACCATATATTTT. Protein sequence: CSGGTGALDGNTIYF. Combining the CDR3 with reference TRBV29-1 and TRBJ1-3 gives the whole variable domain SAVISQKPSRDICQRGTSLTIQCQVDSQVTMMFWYRQQPGQSLTLIATANQGSEATYESGFVIDKFPISRPNLTFSTLTVSNMSPEDSSIYLCSGGTGALDGNTIYFGEGSWLTVV.

The chain has TRBV5-1 and TRBJ2-3, with 11 bases lining up with TRBD2. The CDR3 loop spans 16 amino acids. With 4 bases clipped from V and 3 bases from J, the junction kept 7 bases outside the gene matches. Per germline, CDR1 SGHRS and CDR2 YFSETQ. The CDR3 protein is CASSKSGTSGTDTQYF. The DNA of the CDR3 is TGCGCCAGCAGCAAATCCGGGACTAGCGGAACAGATACGCAGTATTTT.

As to this clonotype: This may stem from a read error, because a much larger clone lies one nucleotide away. This sequence joins TRBV7-2 and TRBJ2-1; D uncertain. The CDR3 is 16 amino acids. Germline CDR1 SGHTA, CDR2 FQGNSA. With 5 bases removed from V and 0 bases from J, the gap between germline ends came to 14 bases. CDR3 sequence reads: CASSPTRLDSYNEQFF. The DNA of the CDR3 is TGTGCCAGCAGCCCCACCAGGCTAGACTCCTACAATGAGCAGTTCTTC.

This clonotype has more than one count but fewer than ten. This rearrangement joins TRBV30 to TRBJ2-3; possible D gene TRBD2, 6 bases. The CDR3 totals 13 residues. Germline loops: CDR1 GTSNPN, CDR2 SVGIG (reference sequence). The V and J ends lost 0 bases and 6 bases respectively, with 10 bases between them. In nucleotides, the CDR3 is TGTGCCTGGAGTGTACGGAGGGGTGATACGCAGTATTTT. Its translation: CAWSVRRGDTQYF.

Concerning this clonotype itself: This could be a read error, since a much larger clone is one nucleotide away. V gene TRBV12-3 or TRBV12-4 combines with J gene TRBJ1-2; 9 bases are a match to TRBD1. The CDR3 is 14 residues long. The CDR3 reads CACRDRDLNYGYTF. CDR3 bases: TGTGCCTGCAGGGACAGGGACCTTAACTATGGCTACACCTTC.

This clonotype was seen at least ten times. The chain employs TRBV6-5 and TRBJ2-7; perhaps D is TRBD1 or TRBD2 (6 bases each). In germline, CDR1 is MNHEY, CDR2 SVGAGI. The CDR3 has 15 residues. The V end lost 5 bases, the J end lost 6 bases, and 20 bases lay between the germline ends. This CDR3 is CASSPGGTSTSEQYF. The DNA for the CDR3 is TGTGCCAGCAGTCCGGGCGGGACAAGCACTTCCGAGCAGTACTTC.

This clonotype was seen a handful of times. The V gene is TRBV18, the J gene TRBJ2-1; 7 nucleotides agree with TRBD2. Per the germline V gene, CDR1 is KGHSH and CDR2 is LQKENI. The CDR3 is made up of 15 amino acids. The V segment lost 2 bases and the J segment 5 bases; nucleotides outside the gene matches: 6. The CDR3 loop reads CASSPVRGGNNEQFF. The CDR3, as DNA: TGTGCCAGCTCACCAGTGAGGGGAGGGAACAATGAGCAGTTCTTC. The full variable domain, in which reference TRBV18 and TRBJ2-1 provide the parts outside the CDR3, is NAGVMQNPRHLVRRRGQEARLRCSPMKGHSHVYWYRQLPEEGLKFMVYLQKENIIDESGMPKERFSAEFPKEGPSILRIQQVVRGDSAAYFCASSPVRGGNNEQFFGPGTRLTVL.

A word on this clonotype: Germline and junction disagree at one end, which may indicate a read error. This rearrangement joins TRBV13 to TRBJ2-7; D remains ambiguous. CDR3 size: 12 residues. Germline V gene sequence: CDR1 PRHDT, CDR2 FYEKMQ (reference sequence). The chain's CDR3 is CTSSLGEGEQYF. The CDR3 nucleotides read TGTACCAGCAGCTTAGGAGAAGGCGAGCAGTACTTC.

This clonotype has only a few counts. This chain links TRBV13 with TRBJ2-5; possible D gene TRBD2, 5 bases. Germline CDR1 PRHDT, CDR2 FYEKMQ (reference sequence). CDR3 length equals 16 residues. Trimming left V 5 bases short and J 1 base short, with 17 bases between. CDR3 region: CASSPGGLALQETQYF. CDR3 coding DNA: TGTGCCAGCAGCCCCGGCGGGCTAGCCCTCCAAGAGACCCAGTACTTC. Based on the CDR3 plus reference TRBV13 and TRBJ2-5, the full variable domain is AAGVIQSPRHLIKEKRETATLKCYPIPRHDTVYWYQQGPGQDPQFLISFYEKMQSDKGSIPDRFSAQQFSDYHSELNMSSLELGDSALYFCASSPGGLALQETQYFGPGTRLLVL.

Only a few counts were recorded for this clonotype. CDR3 DNA sequence: TGCGCCAGCAGCCAAGTTCCGGGGGACTCCAATTCACCCCTCCACTTT. Translation: CASSQVPGDSNSPLHF. This chain connects TRBV4-1 to TRBJ1-6; tentative D call: TRBD1 (5 bases). The CDR3 is 16 amino acids. Germline CDR1 reads MGHRA; CDR2 reads YSYEKL. Trimming left V 1 base short and J 7 bases short, with 14 bases between.

This clonotype has ten or more counts. The genes are TRBV7-2 and TRBJ2-7, with D uncertain. The CDR3 length is 14 residues. Germline V gives CDR1 SGHTA, CDR2 FQGNSA. The V end was cut by 3 bases, the J end by 3 bases, with 12 bases between. This CDR3 reads CASSFPGGLYEQYF. The CDR3 nucleotides are TGTGCCAGCAGCTTCCCGGGCGGTCTCTACGAGCAGTACTTC. The variable domain in full, with the rest retrieved from reference TRBV7-2 and TRBJ2-7, is GAGVSQSPSNKVTEKGKDVELRCDPISGHTALYWYRQSLGQGLEFLIYFQGNSAPDKSGLPSDRFSAERTGGSVSTLTIQRTQQEDSAVYLCASSFPGGLYEQYFGPGTRLTVT.

The CDR3 region is CASSPHAGMNTEAFF. As DNA, the CDR3 is TGCGCCAGCAGCCCCCATGCTGGTATGAACACTGAAGCTTTCTTT. V gene TRBV5-1 combines with J gene TRBJ1-1; unclear D gene. Germline V CDR1 and CDR2: SGHRS, YFSETQ. This CDR3 is 15 amino acids long. V was pared by 4 bases and J by 0 bases, with 13 bases between.

There are a few counts of this clonotype. The chain links TRBV12-3 or TRBV12-4 to TRBJ2-7, with TRBD2 identical over 8 bases. V gave up 6 bases and J gave up 5 bases; unmatched junction bases: 12. The CDR3 contains 15 residues. This CDR3 reads CASSLGPGTRNEQYF. The DNA for the CDR3 is TGTGCCAGCAGCTTGGGTCCAGGGACTAGGAACGAGCAGTACTTC.

This clonotype was observed many times. This sequence joins TRBV2 and TRBJ1-2; tentatively, D is TRBD1 (5 bases). CDR3 length: 11 amino acids. Germline CDR1 and CDR2: SNHLY and FYNNEI. V lost 7 bases and J 4 bases, leaving 7 bases between the germline ends. The CDR3 sequence: CASKGTYGYTF. CDR3 nucleotide sequence: TGTGCCAGCAAGGGGACCTATGGCTACACCTTC.

In DNA, the CDR3 is TGTGCCAGCAGTGAAAGGCGCATTCCCTACAATGAGCAGTTCTTC. Amino acid sequence: CASSERRIPYNEQFF. This chain joins TRBV2 and TRBJ2-1; no definite D call. The ends were cut back, 2 bases at V and 2 bases at J, with 10 bases in the middle. Germline values: CDR1 SNHLY, CDR2 FYNNEI. There are 15 residues in the CDR3.